Presented here are 21 T cell receptor beta chains from one specimen sequenced in a study of naive and memory T cell subsets. An oligonucleotide containing a UMI was ligated to the 3' end of TCR cDNA. Four PCR rounds used nested alpha and beta constant region primers plus the SP2 primer. Each CDR3 protein gets one entry after TCRdb re-called the 5' RACE reads with MiXCR. The sample lists 55,000 to 70,000 distinct CDR3 sequences; 5.5% to 8.5% were seen once. Receptors originate from a male donor in good health.

This clonotype was seen repeatedly, ten times or more. The J gene is TRBJ2-1, the V gene TRBV11-3; D is uncertain. The CDR3 runs to 15 residues. CDR1 is SGHNT and CDR2 is YENEEA in the germline V gene. V lost 4 bases and J lost 9, with 19 bases in between. CDR3 residues: CASSSRVVPRGEQFF. The CDR3 DNA reads TGTGCCAGCAGCTCCCGTGTAGTCCCCCGCGGTGAGCAGTTCTTC.

This clonotype was detected a few times. The chain joins TRBV12-3 or TRBV12-4 to TRBJ2-2; D possibly uses TRBD1 or TRBD2 (5 bases each). Trimming took off 3 bases at V and 5 bases at J, with 7 bases between the two ends. CDR3 size: 13 residues. The DNA for the CDR3 is TGTGCCAGCAGTTTTTGGGGGACCGGGGAGCTGTTTTTT. Translating gives CASSFWGTGELFF.

This clonotype has only a few counts. This chain links TRBV20-1 with TRBJ1-5, with D possibly TRBD1 on 6 matching bases. The CDR3 runs 13 residues. V shed 5 bases and J shed 0 bases, with 8 bases lying between them. Germline-derived CDR1 and CDR2 are DFQATT and SNEGSKA (reference sequence). The CDR3 bases are TGCAGTGCTGGAGGGGGTAGCAATCAGCCCCAGCATTTT. This codes for CSAGGGSNQPQHF.

This clonotype was counted many times. The CDR3 DNA reads as TGTGCCAGCAGCCGCGTCCAGACAGGGCCTACGTTGGTAGCCAAAAACATTCAGTACTTC. Residues: CASSRVQTGPTLVAKNIQYF. The J gene is TRBJ2-4, the V gene TRBV11-2; 7 bases are a match to TRBD1. V shed 5 bases and J 0 bases; nucleotides not matched to a gene: 19. Looked up from germline, CDR1 is SGHAT and CDR2 is FQNNGV. This CDR3 comprises 20 residues.

The rearrangement joins TRBV4-1 to TRBJ2-2; no definite D call. This CDR3 has 16 amino acids. V lost 4 bases and J lost 0, with 12 bases in between. The V gene's germline CDR1 is MGHRA and CDR2 YSYEKL. The CDR3 loop is CASSLSAQSNTGELFF. The CDR3 nucleotides are TGCGCCAGCAGCCTAAGCGCCCAGTCGAACACCGGGGAGCTGTTTTTT.

The chain employs TRBV12-3 or TRBV12-4 and TRBJ1-1; a weak D match, TRBD1 (6 bases). Trimming removed 6 bases from V and 4 bases from J, with 9 bases in between. The CDR3 loop spans 12 amino acids. The CDR3 here is CASRQGPTEAFF. CDR3 in DNA: TGTGCCAGCAGACAGGGACCCACTGAAGCTTTCTTT.

The sample holds many counts of this clonotype. The chain recombines TRBV20-1 with TRBJ1-1; TRBD1 aligns across 7 bases. Germline CDR1 DFQATT, CDR2 SNEGSKA (reference sequence). The CDR3 is 15 residues long. After removal of 1 base from V and 0 bases from J, the junction contained 5 bases not matched to a gene. In DNA form, the CDR3 reads TGCAGTGCTAGAGGACGGGACAGTTTGAACACTGAAGCTTTCTTT. Amino acids: CSARGRDSLNTEAFF.

In this sample, this clonotype turned up many times. This chain uses TRBV12-3 or TRBV12-4 with TRBJ2-4; possibly TRBD1 or TRBD2 for D (5 bases each). The CDR3 is made up of 14 amino acids. V was pared by 6 bases and J by 6 bases, with 15 bases between. CDR3 in amino acids: CASRTAGTRNIQYF. CDR3 DNA: TGTGCCAGCAGGACCGCCGGGACCCGAAACATTCAGTACTTC.

This clonotype was seen many times. The V and J genes are TRBV18 and TRBJ2-3, with D unresolved. V lost 3 bases to trimming and J lost 0 bases, with 10 bases between them. There are 15 residues in the CDR3. CDR1 and CDR2 from the germline V gene are KGHSH and LQKENI. The CDR3 loop is CASSPVVPSTDTQYF. DNA of the CDR3: TGTGCCAGCTCACCCGTGGTCCCTAGCACAGATACGCAGTATTTT.

This clonotype was detected ten times or more. CDR3 region: CASGEIQETQYF. The CDR3 coding sequence is TGTGCCAGCGGAGAAATCCAAGAGACCCAGTACTTC. The chain joins TRBV7-9 to TRBJ2-5, with D unresolved. Trimming shortened V by 8 bases and J by 1 base, and 8 bases separated the two germline ends. Germline V gene lookup returns CDR1 SEHNR and CDR2 FQNEAQ (reference sequence). The CDR3 covers 12 residues.

The table lists this clonotype with a few counts. This rearrangement joins TRBV29-1 to TRBJ2-1; D remains unclear. CDR1 SQVTM and CDR2 ANQGSEA come from the germline V gene. Trimming removed 8 bases at V and 0 bases at J, with 14 bases between. There are 14 residues in the CDR3. CDR3 nucleotide sequence: TGCAGCCCTGAGGCGACGGACTCCTACAATGAGCAGTTCTTC. Its protein is CSPEATDSYNEQFF.

This clonotype was seen many times. The genes are TRBV30 and TRBJ2-1, with TRBD1 as a possible D gene (5 bases). The V end was cut by 2 bases, the J end by 5 bases, with 10 bases between. Germline loops: CDR1 GTSNPN, CDR2 SVGIG (reference sequence). The CDR3 is 13 amino acids. In DNA, the CDR3 is TGTGCCTGGAGTAGGGGCAGGGACAATGAGCAGTTCTTC. Its translation is CAWSRGRDNEQFF.

This chain links TRBV27 with TRBJ2-3; maybe TRBD2 (6 bases). CDR3 length equals 11 residues. V shed 6 bases and J shed 9 bases, with 10 bases lying between them. Germline loops: CDR1 MNHEY, CDR2 SMNVEV (reference sequence). The CDR3 loop reads CASSPGSTQYF. CDR3 coding DNA: TGTGCCAGCAGCCCCGGGAGCACGCAGTATTTT.

The V gene is TRBV4-1, the J gene TRBJ2-1, with TRBD1 as a possible D gene (7 bases). The CDR3 totals 16 residues. Germline loops: CDR1 MGHRA, CDR2 YSYEKL. V was trimmed by 0 bases and J by 7 bases, leaving 16 bases between them. CDR3 bases: TGCGCCAGCAGCCAAGATCAATCGACAGGGAGGAATGAGCAGTTCTTC. Amino acid sequence: CASSQDQSTGRNEQFF.

CDR3: CASSLVRGDTEAFF. As DNA, the CDR3 is TGTGCCAGCAGCTTAGTTCGGGGGGACACTGAAGCTTTCTTT. The V gene is TRBV7-9, the J gene TRBJ1-1; possible D gene TRBD1, 5 bases. The V and J ends lost 1 base and 3 bases respectively, with 9 bases between them. Germline CDR1 SEHNR, CDR2 FQNEAQ (reference sequence). The CDR3 sequence is 14 residues long.

The table lists this clonotype with many counts. This sequence joins TRBV4-1 and TRBJ2-7; the D is unclear. Between the trimmed V and J ends, which lost 0 bases and 1 base, there was a span of 7 bases. CDR1 and CDR2 (germline): MGHRA, YSYEKL. The CDR3 extends over 14 amino acids. CDR3 bases: TGCGCCAGCAGCCAAGATTCCAGTTCCTACGAGCAGTACTTC. It translates to CASSQDSSSYEQYF.

In this sample, this clonotype turned up many times. The gene calls are TRBV20-1 and TRBJ2-2; TRBD2 matches at 9 bases. Germline values: CDR1 DFQATT, CDR2 SNEGSKA (reference sequence). Trimming took 6 bases from V and 9 from J; bases not matched to a gene: 8. The CDR3 loop spans 13 amino acids. In DNA form, the CDR3 reads TGCAGTGCCAGACGGGCTAGCGGGAGGGAGCTGTTTTTT. Its protein product is CSARRASGRELFF.

This clonotype was picked up many times. The chain carries TRBV9 and TRBJ1-2; tentative D call: TRBD1 (5 bases). Per germline, CDR1 SGDLS and CDR2 YYNGEE. The V and J ends lost 4 bases and 8 bases respectively, with 15 bases between them. CDR3 size: 13 residues. DNA for the CDR3: TGTGCCAGCAGCTTGGACACCGCATCCGGCTACACCTTC. Translation gives CASSLDTASGYTF. Filled out from reference TRBV9 and TRBJ1-2, the complete variable domain reads DSGVTQTPKHLITATGQRVTLRCSPRSGDLSVYWYQQSLDQGLQFLIQYYNGEERAKGNILERFSAQQFPDLHSELNLSSLELGDSALYFCASSLDTASGYTFGSGTRLTVV.

This clonotype was seen repeatedly, ten times or more. The chain combines TRBV4-2 with TRBJ1-1; D is unclear. Germline loops: CDR1 LGHNA, CDR2 YNFKEQ. V lost 1 base to trimming and J lost 7 bases, with 10 bases between them. The CDR3 spans 13 residues. The CDR3 region is CASSQVKPHEAFF. CDR3 bases: TGTGCCAGCAGCCAAGTGAAACCTCATGAAGCTTTCTTT.

V is TRBV9 and J is TRBJ2-3; TRBD2 matches at 10 bases. V lost 3 bases to trimming and J lost 2 bases; unmatched junction nucleotides: 9. This CDR3 contains 17 residues. Germline CDR1 SGDLS, CDR2 YYNGEE. The CDR3 region is CASSGELAGGITDTQYF. CDR3 sequence (DNA): TGTGCCAGCAGCGGGGAATTAGCGGGAGGCATCACAGATACGCAGTATTTT. The full variable domain, in which reference TRBV9 and TRBJ2-3 provide the parts outside the CDR3, is DSGVTQTPKHLITATGQRVTLRCSPRSGDLSVYWYQQSLDQGLQFLIQYYNGEERAKGNILERFSAQQFPDLHSELNLSSLELGDSALYFCASSGELAGGITDTQYFGPGTRLTVL.

The rearrangement uses TRBV20-1 and TRBJ2-3; possible D gene TRBD2, 5 bases. CDR1 and CDR2 (germline): DFQATT, SNEGSKA (reference sequence). The CDR3 totals 11 residues. V dropped 6 bases and J dropped 11 bases, with 15 bases sitting between them. The CDR3 region has the DNA TGCAGTGCCCCAGCCCGTCGGGGGCAGTATTTT. Translating gives CSAPARRGQYF.